The next 20 T cell receptor beta chains were all read from a single sample in a study of shared clonotypes between healthy human individuals. Produced via immunoSEQ multiplex PCR; TCRdb's table is partial and in-frame only. This table holds around 1.1 million clones, around three quarters found once. Sequencing was done on a sample of memory CD4+ T cells from PBMCs. This sample's subset: CD45RA-negative fraction. Receptor source: a man between 18 and 35 years old in good health. Some clones in this sample may be carry-over from other donors' samples.

In its sample, this clone was seen a few times. The rearrangement uses TRBV4-2 and TRBJ2-2; D possibly corresponds to TRBD2 (6 bases). The V end lost 3 bases, the J end lost 4 bases, and 15 bases lay between the germline ends. Germline assignment: CDR1 LGHNA and CDR2 YNFKEQ. This CDR3 comprises 16 residues. Here the CDR3 reads CASSHRGVAATGELFF. The CDR3 DNA follows: TGTGCCAGCAGCCACCGCGGGGTAGCGGCCACCGGGGAGCTGTTTTTT.

This CDR3 is CASSLSYSGANVLTF. The CDR3 coding sequence is TGTGCCAGCAGCTTATCGTACTCTGGGGCCAACGTCCTGACTTTC. This chain uses TRBV7-9 with TRBJ2-6, with unresolved D. Germline V gene sequence: CDR1 SEHNR, CDR2 FQNEAQ (reference sequence). This CDR3 is 15 amino acids long. V lost 2 bases to trimming and J lost 0 bases, with 5 bases between them.

V is TRBV5-1 and J is TRBJ2-3, with 7 bases fitting TRBD2. Looked up from germline, CDR1 is SGHRS and CDR2 is YFSETQ. V was pared by 5 bases and J by 4 bases, with 16 bases of the junction left unmatched. The CDR3 length is 17 residues. CDR3 in DNA: TGCGCCAGCAGTGAGGTCTCGTGGGGGAGGGCATCAGATACGCAGTATTTT. It encodes CASSEVSWGRASDTQYF. Full variable domain (outside the CDR3, taken from reference TRBV5-1 and TRBJ2-3): KAGVTQTPRYLIKTRGQQVTLSCSPISGHRSVSWYQQTPGQGLQFLFEYFSETQRNKGNFPGRFSGRQFSNSRSEMNVSTLELGDSALYLCASSEVSWGRASDTQYFGPGTRLTVL.

The V and J genes are TRBV5-4 and TRBJ1-2; 7 bases align to TRBD1. This CDR3 region has 15 residues. The J segment lost 8 bases and the V segment lost 0 bases, leaving 10 bases of the junction unmatched. Germline assignment: CDR1 SGHNT and CDR2 YYREEE (reference sequence). The CDR3 is CASSLGAGGMGGYTF. In nucleotides, the CDR3 is TGTGCCAGCAGCTTGGGGGCAGGGGGAATGGGAGGCTACACCTTC.

This chain joins TRBV7-8 and TRBJ2-5, with TRBD2 identical over 13 bases. Per the germline V gene, CDR1 is SGHVS and CDR2 is FQNEAQ. V gave up 5 bases and J gave up 1 base; unmatched junction bases: 4. The CDR3 length is 16 residues. This chain's CDR3 is CASSPRLAGGQETQYF. CDR3 sequence (DNA): TGTGCCAGCAGCCCCAGACTAGCGGGAGGCCAAGAGACCCAGTACTTC.

This chain joins TRBV4-1 and TRBJ2-5; D perhaps matches TRBD1 (6 bases). V lost 0 bases to trimming and J lost 5 bases, with 13 bases between them. The CDR3 length is 15 residues. Germline CDR1 reads MGHRA; CDR2 reads YSYEKL. CDR3 coding DNA: TGCGCCAGCAGCCAAGATAGGGGGTTGGTCGAGACCCAGTACTTC. Amino acids: CASSQDRGLVETQYF.

This clone showed up just once. The gene calls are TRBV6-1 and TRBJ1-4; TRBD1 matches at 8 bases. The junction had 7 bases not matched to a gene; V was cut back by 6 bases and J by 7 bases. The CDR3 length is 14 residues. The V gene's germline CDR1 is MNHNS and CDR2 SASEGT. Here the CDR3 reads CASRSQGVREKLFF. DNA of the CDR3: TGTGCCAGCAGGTCACAGGGGGTTCGTGAAAAACTGTTTTTT.

This chain joins TRBV7-9 and TRBJ1-1; 11 positions match TRBD1. The CDR3 consists of 15 residues. V shed 2 bases and J 6 bases; nucleotides not matched to a gene: 5. Germline V gene sequence: CDR1 SEHNR, CDR2 FQNEAQ (reference sequence). The CDR3 protein is CASSLRDRGTPEAFF. DNA for the CDR3: TGTGCCAGCAGCTTAAGGGACAGGGGGACGCCTGAAGCTTTCTTT.

A few counts support this clone. The chain uses TRBV27 and TRBJ2-2, with D perhaps assigned TRBD1 or TRBD2 (5 bases each). The CDR3 spans 15 residues. Germline assignment: CDR1 MNHEY and CDR2 SMNVEV (reference sequence). Trimming left V 0 bases short and J 3 bases short, with 8 bases between. The CDR3 bases are TGTGCCAGCAGTTTATCGTGGGGGTACACCGGGGAGCTGTTTTTT. It yields the protein CASSLSWGYTGELFF.

A few counts support this clone. V and J are TRBV14 and TRBJ2-2; D tentatively reads TRBD1 or TRBD2 (5 bases each). This CDR3 spans 15 amino acids. V was shortened by 1 base and J by 4 bases, with 10 bases between the two germline ends. Germline values: CDR1 SGHDN, CDR2 FVKESK. The CDR3 loop reads CASSQAQGVTGELFF. Here the CDR3 DNA reads TGTGCCAGCAGCCAAGCCCAGGGAGTCACCGGGGAGCTGTTTTTT. The variable domain in full, completed from reference TRBV14 and TRBJ2-2, reads EAGVTQFPSHSVIEKGQTVTLRCDPISGHDNLYWYRRVMGKEIKFLLHFVKESKQDESGMPNNRFLAERTGGTYSTLKVQPAELEDSGVYFCASSQAQGVTGELFFGEGSRLTVL.

This chain uses TRBV10-3 with TRBJ2-5; 9 positions agree with TRBD2. V shed 11 bases, J shed 5 bases, and the junction held 9 bases outside the gene matches. The CDR3 runs 13 residues. CDR1 is ENHRY and CDR2 is SYGVKD in the germline V gene. The CDR3 sequence is CAVRREGWETQYF. CDR3 bases: TGTGCCGTCCGGCGGGAGGGCTGGGAGACCCAGTACTTC.

The chain employs TRBV6-5 and TRBJ2-7; 11 nucleotides align to TRBD2. The CDR3 is 15 residues long. Per germline, CDR1 MNHEY and CDR2 SVGAGI. V lost 6 bases to trimming and J lost 1 base; unmatched junction nucleotides: 5. The CDR3 DNA follows: TGTGCCAGCAGCCTAGCGGGAGGCCAATCCTACGAGCAGTACTTC. Translated: CASSLAGGQSYEQYF.

The chain employs TRBV18 and TRBJ2-2, with D possibly TRBD1 on 5 matching bases. The CDR3 length is 16 residues. V lost 4 bases to trimming and J lost 4 bases, with 16 bases between them. The germline V gene has CDR1 KGHSH and CDR2 LQKENI. In DNA, the CDR3 is TGTGCCAGCTCACTACCAGGGTTGCAGGGCACCGGGGAGCTGTTTTTT. Translation gives CASSLPGLQGTGELFF. The whole variable domain, remainder taken from reference TRBV18 and TRBJ2-2, is NAGVMQNPRHLVRRRGQEARLRCSPMKGHSHVYWYRQLPEEGLKFMVYLQKENIIDESGMPKERFSAEFPKEGPSILRIQQVVRGDSAAYFCASSLPGLQGTGELFFGEGSRLTVL.

About this clone: The junction shows a germline mismatch at one end, possibly a read error. V gene TRBV29-1 combines with J gene TRBJ2-1; the match to TRBD1 covers 8 bases. CDR1 is SQVTM, CDR2 ANQGSEA, per germline. CDR3 length: 14 residues. The CDR3 sequence is CSAEDRGLNNEQFF. Here the CDR3 DNA reads TGCAGCGCTGAAGACAGGGGATTAAACAATGAGCAGTTCTTC.

The chain carries TRBV15 and TRBJ2-3; D is undetermined. Germline values: CDR1 LNHNV, CDR2 YYDKDF (reference sequence). This CDR3 is built from 13 residues. The V gene lost 6 bases and the J gene lost 3 bases, with 10 bases spanning the gap. CDR3 coding DNA: TGTGCCACCAGATTCGGGTTAACAGATACGCAGTATTTT. Translated, it gives CATRFGLTDTQYF.

This chain connects TRBV7-2 to TRBJ1-3; D unclear. The CDR3 loop spans 14 amino acids. The ends were cut back, 7 bases at V and 0 bases at J, with 10 bases in the middle. Germline CDR1 SGHTA, CDR2 FQGNSA. The chain's CDR3 is CASTGLGSGNTIYF. The CDR3 DNA follows: TGTGCCAGCACCGGACTCGGCTCTGGAAACACCATATATTTT.

The chain combines TRBV4-2 with TRBJ2-7; 11 nucleotides align to TRBD1. The ends lost 4 bases at V and 6 bases at J; junction bases unmatched: 11. Germline CDR1 is LGHNA and CDR2 is YNFKEQ. This CDR3 has 16 residues. The CDR3 reads CASSPNTGQGAREQYF. CDR3 nucleotide sequence: TGTGCCAGCAGCCCCAACACCGGACAGGGGGCCCGCGAGCAGTACTTC.

The genes are TRBV5-6 and TRBJ1-2; 7 nucleotides match TRBD1. V lost 4 bases to trimming and J lost 6 bases; unmatched junction nucleotides: 9. The CDR3 has 14 amino acids. Germline-derived CDR1 and CDR2 are SGHDT and YYEEEE. In DNA, the CDR3 is TGTGCCAGCAGCCCACGACAGGGTAGGAATGGCTACACCTTC. Residues: CASSPRQGRNGYTF.

V usage is TRBV2 and J usage is TRBJ2-7; D possibly corresponds to TRBD1 (8 bases). The CDR3 is 14 amino acids. CDR1 and CDR2 (germline): SNHLY, FYNNEI. The ends were cut back, 4 bases at V and 3 bases at J, with 13 bases in the middle. The CDR3 loop is CASSGTGRDYEQYF. CDR3 DNA: TGTGCCAGCAGTGGGACAGGGAGGGACTACGAGCAGTACTTC.

This sequence joins TRBV11-1 and TRBJ2-7; D call uncertain. The V end lost 8 bases, the J end lost 6 bases, and 14 bases lay between the germline ends. CDR3 size: 12 residues. Germline-derived CDR1 and CDR2 are SGHAT and FQDESV (reference sequence). The CDR3 reads CASLGSDGEQYF. CDR3 bases: TGTGCCAGCCTAGGCTCCGACGGCGAGCAGTACTTC. The full variable domain, rest sourced from reference TRBV11-1 and TRBJ2-7, is EAEVAQSPRYKITEKSQAVAFWCDPISGHATLYWYRQILGQGPELLVQFQDESVVDDSQLPKDRFSAERLKGVDSTLKIQPAELGDSAMYLCASLGSDGEQYFGPGTRLTVT.